The 23 T cell receptor beta chains below all came from one sample that was sequenced in a study of blood T cell repertoires in COVID-19. The method was immunoSEQ multiplex PCR; TCRdb's version includes in-frame clones alone and lacks a portion of them. Here the sample spans about 270,000 clones, less than 90% being singletons. Specimen: PBMCs or T cells enriched from blood (not recorded which). All receptors come from a woman aged 50 to 65 who had recovered from COVID-19.

This sequence joins TRBV15 and TRBJ1-2; TRBD1 aligns across 8 bases. Trimming cost V 1 base and J 5 bases; bases outside gene matches: 3. Germline CDR1 LNHNV, CDR2 YYDKDF (reference sequence). The CDR3 is 14 residues long. The CDR3 protein is CATSRGTGPYGYTF. The CDR3 nucleotides read TGTGCCACCAGCAGAGGGACAGGGCCTTATGGCTACACCTTC.

The chain has TRBV4-3 and TRBJ2-2; unclear D gene. The CDR3 consists of 15 residues. Per germline, CDR1 LGHNA and CDR2 YSLEER. V gave up 0 bases and J gave up 1 base, with 6 bases separating them. This CDR3 reads CASSQDQKNTGELFF. DNA for the CDR3: TGCGCCAGCAGCCAAGACCAGAAGAACACCGGGGAGCTGTTTTTT.

This sequence joins TRBV5-1 and TRBJ1-3; D is possibly TRBD1 (6 bases). The CDR3 has 15 amino acids. Germline assignment: CDR1 SGHRS and CDR2 YFSETQ. Trimming removed 1 base at V and 4 bases at J, with 12 bases between. The CDR3, as DNA: TGCGCCAGCAGCTTGCAACAGGGTCTCGGAAACACCATATATTTT. This codes for CASSLQQGLGNTIYF.

The chain carries TRBV6-2 or TRBV6-3 and TRBJ1-5, with 8 bases matching TRBD1. This CDR3 region has 15 residues. In germline, CDR1 is MNHEY, CDR2 SVGEGT. V trimming: 5 bases; J trimming: 3 bases; junction bases outside the gene matches: 6. CDR3 coding DNA: TGTGCCAGCAGTGCGACAGGGGCTTCCAATCAGCCCCAGCATTTT. It translates to CASSATGASNQPQHF.

The genes are TRBV5-1 and TRBJ1-1, with D hard to call. V lost 5 bases and J lost 5, with 22 bases in between. This CDR3 has 16 residues. The germline V gene encodes CDR1 SGHRS and CDR2 YFSETQ. Here the CDR3 reads CASSSGGAPTLTEAFF. The DNA of the CDR3 is TGCGCCAGCAGTTCGGGTGGAGCGCCGACGTTAACTGAAGCTTTCTTT.

The chain combines TRBV11-3 with TRBJ2-1; 8 bases line up with TRBD1. Germline V gene data show CDR1 as SGHNT and CDR2 as YENEEA. The CDR3 sequence is 16 residues long. The V segment lost 1 base and the J segment 5 bases; nucleotides outside the gene matches: 7. The CDR3, as DNA: TGTGCCAGCAGCTTAGCGGGGACAGGTGGAAACAATGAGCAGTTCTTC. Translating gives CASSLAGTGGNNEQFF.

This sequence joins TRBV6-6 and TRBJ2-7; D is possibly TRBD2 (7 bases). The CDR3 sequence is 16 residues long. The V end was cut by 10 bases, the J end by 2 bases, with 24 bases between. Per germline, CDR1 MNHNY and CDR2 SVGAGI (reference sequence). The CDR3 DNA reads TGTGCCAACAACCTTGGGGGGGCTAGCGGCGCCTACGAGCAGTACTTC. It translates to CANNLGGASGAYEQYF.

CDR3 DNA: TGCGCCAGCAGCTTGATAGACAGGGGTTCCTACGAGCAGTACTTC. As protein: CASSLIDRGSYEQYF. The genes are TRBV5-1 and TRBJ2-7, with 8 bases that match TRBD1. Trimming removed 1 base from V and 1 base from J; junction bases left unmatched: 4. Germline CDR1 SGHRS, CDR2 YFSETQ. The CDR3 covers 15 residues.

This clone was seen only once. The chain combines TRBV10-3 with TRBJ2-7; D possibly corresponds to TRBD2 (5 bases). The CDR3 covers 14 residues. Germline V gene data show CDR1 as ENHRY and CDR2 as SYGVKD. The V and J ends lost 0 bases and 4 bases respectively, with 10 bases between them. CDR3 in DNA: TGTGCCATCAGTGAGTCGTCCGGGATTTACGAGCAGTACTTC. Protein product: CAISESSGIYEQYF.

In the case of this clone: The sample holds other DNA sequences that translate to the same CDR3. The CDR3, as DNA: TGTGCCAGCTCACGTGGACAGAGCAATCAGCCCCAGCATTTT. Protein: CASSRGQSNQPQHF. The chain carries TRBV18 and TRBJ1-5, with D perhaps matching TRBD1 (6 bases). The ends were cut back, 4 bases at V and 1 base at J, with 8 bases in the middle. Germline V gives CDR1 KGHSH, CDR2 LQKENI. This CDR3 has 14 amino acids.

The V call is TRBV7-9, the J call TRBJ1-1; weak D call: TRBD1 (6 bases). Looked up from germline, CDR1 is SEHNR and CDR2 is FQNEAQ (reference sequence). The CDR3 extends over 13 amino acids. Deletions cut 5 bases from V and 7 bases from J, with 14 bases between. The CDR3 reads CASSPRPDSEAFF. The CDR3 DNA reads TGTGCCAGCAGCCCCCGACCGGACAGTGAAGCTTTCTTT.

The rearrangement links TRBV28 to TRBJ2-5; 8 positions match TRBD2. The CDR3 is 14 amino acids. Germline trimming cut 2 bases from V and 7 bases from J; bases unmatched to any gene: 6. Per germline, CDR1 MDHEN and CDR2 SYDVKM. The CDR3 protein is CASSLPGTRATQYF. The DNA of the CDR3 is TGTGCCAGCAGTTTACCCGGGACTAGGGCGACCCAGTACTTC.

The sample holds a few counts of this clone. The V gene is TRBV19, the J gene TRBJ1-3, with D possibly matching TRBD1 (6 bases). V dropped 7 bases and J dropped 2 bases, with 12 bases sitting between them. Germline V CDR1 and CDR2: LNHDA, SQIVND (reference sequence). CDR3 length equals 14 residues. The CDR3 DNA sequence: TGTGCCAGTACCCATGGGGGCACTGGAAACACCATATATTTT. Its protein is CASTHGGTGNTIYF.

This clone was picked up one time. The V and J genes are TRBV28 and TRBJ1-2; D not certain. CDR1 is MDHEN, CDR2 SYDVKM, per germline. V was cut by 6 bases and J by 3 bases, with 14 bases left in between. This CDR3 has 14 amino acids. CDR3: CASSPRMIDYGYTF. The CDR3, as DNA: TGTGCCAGCAGCCCCAGGATGATAGACTATGGCTACACCTTC.

The gene calls are TRBV28 and TRBJ1-2, with TRBD1 matching over 10 bases. The CDR3 covers 14 residues. J was trimmed by 5 bases and V by 6 bases; bases with no gene match: 6. Germline V gene sequence: CDR1 MDHEN, CDR2 SYDVKM. This chain's CDR3 is CASRSTGGEYGYTF. The CDR3 DNA follows: TGTGCCAGCAGATCGACAGGGGGCGAGTATGGCTACACCTTC.

This clone was counted only a few times. The chain couples TRBV30 to TRBJ2-7, with 12 bases that match TRBD2. The CDR3 contains 17 residues. Germline assignment: CDR1 GTSNPN and CDR2 SVGIG (reference sequence). Trimming cost V 5 bases and J 3 bases; bases outside gene matches: 14. CDR3 sequence: CAWSRATSGRLFYEQYF. In DNA form, the CDR3 reads TGTGCCTGGTCTCGCGCCACTAGCGGGAGGCTCTTCTACGAGCAGTACTTC.

This chain joins TRBV5-1 and TRBJ2-3; D is perhaps TRBD1 (6 bases). The germline V and J ends were trimmed by 6 bases and 4 bases, with 21 bases remaining between them. Germline lookup yields CDR1 SGHRS and CDR2 YFSETQ. The CDR3 sequence is 16 residues long. The CDR3: CASIASTGTRADTQYF. The CDR3 bases are TGCGCCAGCATCGCCAGCACAGGGACCAGAGCAGATACGCAGTATTTT. Full variable domain (remainder filled in from reference TRBV5-1 and TRBJ2-3): KAGVTQTPRYLIKTRGQQVTLSCSPISGHRSVSWYQQTPGQGLQFLFEYFSETQRNKGNFPGRFSGRQFSNSRSEMNVSTLELGDSALYLCASIASTGTRADTQYFGPGTRLTVL.

The chain uses TRBV7-9 and TRBJ2-5; a weak D match, TRBD1 (5 bases). Trimming took 4 bases from V and 2 from J, leaving 17 bases between them. Germline CDR1 SEHNR, CDR2 FQNEAQ (reference sequence). This CDR3 comprises 16 residues. CDR3 loop: CASSSYTGPVQETQYF. The CDR3 DNA sequence: TGTGCCAGCAGCTCATATACAGGACCGGTACAAGAGACCCAGTACTTC.

This clone was observed a few times. The chain carries TRBV27 and TRBJ1-1; 7 bases map to TRBD1. Trimming cost V 6 bases and J 0 bases; bases outside gene matches: 4. In germline, CDR1 is MNHEY, CDR2 SMNVEV (reference sequence). This CDR3 has 14 amino acids. CDR3 protein: CASSPGQLNTEAFF. The CDR3, as DNA: TGTGCCAGCAGCCCGGGACAGCTGAACACTGAAGCTTTCTTT.

This clone appeared a few times. The chain joins TRBV10-3 to TRBJ1-2; D perhaps matches TRBD1 (6 bases). The ends were cut back, 2 bases at V and 3 bases at J, with 10 bases in the middle. Looked up from germline, CDR1 is ENHRY and CDR2 is SYGVKD. The CDR3 runs to 14 residues. In DNA, the CDR3 is TGTGCCATCAGTGAGGGTGGGGGCGACTATGGCTACACCTTC. This sequence encodes CAISEGGGDYGYTF.

The CDR3 loop is CASTQGSFNQPQHF. The CDR3 DNA reads TGTGCCAGCACCCAGGGAAGTTTCAATCAGCCCCAGCATTTT. The chain has TRBV28 and TRBJ1-5; D is perhaps TRBD1 (5 bases). This CDR3 has 14 residues. CDR1 and CDR2 from the germline V gene are MDHEN and SYDVKM. With 7 bases removed from V and 3 bases from J, the gap between germline ends came to 13 bases.

This clone appeared once. The chain combines TRBV7-2 with TRBJ1-6; D not certain. CDR3 length: 13 residues. Germline-derived CDR1 and CDR2 are SGHTA and FQGNSA. V was pared by 10 bases and J by 3 bases, with 10 bases between. The CDR3 loop reads CATTFSYNSPLHF. The CDR3 coding sequence is TGTGCCACCACATTCAGCTATAATTCACCCCTCCACTTT.

The chain uses TRBV30 and TRBJ2-1, with 12 nucleotides matching TRBD2. Germline assignment: CDR1 GTSNPN and CDR2 SVGIG (reference sequence). The V gene end was trimmed by 3 bases and the J gene end by 16 bases; junction bases not matched to a gene: 13. The CDR3 has 14 residues. CDR3 sequence: CAWSEGLAGTFPFF. CDR3 bases: TGTGCCTGGAGCGAGGGACTAGCGGGCACGTTCCCCTTCTTC.